This record concerns one T cell receptor (beta chain) sequence. The antigen remains unidentified. Primers included in the PCR were 60 Vbeta and 13 Jbeta primers. Sequencing was performed with immunoSEQ multiplex PCR; in TCRdb, only in-frame clones are kept and a portion is missing. The repertoire includes 80,000 or so clones, around 60% of them detected once, and more than 5% sits in the top ten. The sample belongs to a study of cytomegalovirus exposure and HLA in healthy donors. About the study: In terms of ancestry, the Caucasian-associated cluster contained around 79% of the approximately 420 genotyped donors. Study results and caveats: Some TCR beta chains (around 180 of them) were listed as cytomegalovirus-associated.

From germline, CDR1 is SNHLY and CDR2 FYNNEI. There are 13 residues in the CDR3. The V gene end was trimmed by 6 bases and the J gene end by 3 bases; junction bases not matched to a gene: 4. Material for sequencing was PBMCs. This receptor was identified in a man between 25 and 39 years old in good health and CMV-seropositive. The chain links TRBV2 to TRBJ1-2; 7 nucleotides agree with TRBD1. The DNA for the CDR3 is TGTGCCAGCAGACAGGGGAAGGACTATGGCTACACCTTC. Amino acid sequence: CASRQGKDYGYTF.